This is a list of T cell receptor beta chains from one sample in a study of T cell changes during pregnancy in multiple sclerosis. This table comes from immunoSEQ multiplex PCR, and its TCRdb copy is limited to in-frame clones, with some not included. The repertoire holds 90,000 or so clones, with approximately 89% as singletons. The sample consisted of peripheral blood, taken before pregnancy. The receptors derive from a female donor with multiple sclerosis, enrolled in a pregnancy study. Both conserved end residues are part of each CDR3. D genes are given only for firm matches. Size is stated for part of the rows, as once, few or many counts, or as a class when the clone is expanded.

>TRBD1|TRBJ1-4|NA|TRBV7-9
CASSFRTGANEKLFF
TGTGCCAGCAGCTTCCGGACAGGGGCTAATGAAAAACTGTTTTTT
>NA|TRBJ1-1|NA|TRBV10-3
CAISESRSPLEDTEAFF
TGTGCCATCAGTGAGTCAAGGTCCCCGCTAGAAGACACTGAAGCTTTCTTT
>TRBD1|TRBJ1-2|NA|TRBV28
CASSLGQGAFNYGYTF
TGTGCCAGCAGTTTAGGGCAGGGGGCTTTCAACTATGGCTACACCTTC
>TRBD1|TRBJ2-2|NA|TRBV9
CASSAELRGLDTGELFF
TGTGCCAGCAGCGCCGAATTAAGGGGGCTCGACACCGGGGAGCTGTTTTTT
>TRBD2|TRBJ2-1|NA|TRBV29-1
CSVALLAGVYNEQFF
TGCAGCGTTGCTTTGCTAGCGGGGGTTTACAATGAGCAGTTCTTC
>TRBD1|TRBJ1-4|NA|TRBV6-5
CASSFSGGNEKLFF
TGTGCCAGCAGTTTTTCAGGGGGCAATGAAAAACTGTTTTTT
>TRBD1|TRBJ1-3|NA|TRBV29-1
CSVEDDRDRLSGNTIYF
TGCAGCGTCGAGGACGACAGGGACAGACTCTCTGGAAACACCATATATTTT
>TRBD2|TRBJ2-2|NA|TRBV9
CASSIQTSEGGELFF
TGTGCCAGCAGCATCCAGACTAGCGAGGGCGGGGAGCTGTTTTTT
>TRBD2|TRBJ2-3|NA|TRBV29-1
CSVARTSGGTDTQYF
TGCAGCGTTGCCAGGACTAGCGGGGGCACAGATACGCAGTATTTT
>NA|TRBJ1-5|NA|TRBV19
CAASGGVRQPQHF
TGTGCCGCTTCTGGGGGGGTCCGTCAGCCCCAGCATTTT
>NA|TRBJ1-1|NA|TRBV19
CASSISKNTEAFF
TGTGCCAGTAGTATATCCAAGAACACTGAAGCTTTCTTT
>TRBD1|TRBJ1-4|NA|TRBV7-6
CASSWGQGEATNEKLFF
TGTGCCAGCAGCTGGGGACAGGGGGAGGCAACTAATGAAAAACTGTTTTTT
>TRBD2|TRBJ2-1|NA|TRBV28
CASSTGRAGYNEQFF
TGTGCCAGCAGTACCGGGAGGGCCGGTTACAATGAGCAGTTCTTC
>TRBD2|TRBJ2-3|NA|TRBV4-2
CASAYWGLADTDTQYF
TGTGCCAGCGCCTACTGGGGACTAGCGGACACAGATACGCAGTATTTT
>NA|TRBJ1-2|NA|TRBV29-1
CSVEGVEQVNYGYTF
TGCAGCGTTGAAGGGGTCGAACAGGTTAACTATGGCTACACCTTC
>NA|TRBJ1-2|NA|TRBV9
CASSPTGNYGYTF
TGTGCCAGCAGCCCGACAGGTAACTATGGCTACACCTTC
>NA|TRBJ1-5|NA|TRBV15
CATSSDTRRGNQPQHF
TGTGCCACCAGCAGTGACACCCGTCGGGGGAATCAGCCCCAGCATTTT
>TRBD1|TRBJ2-7|once|TRBV10-2
CASSGQGAIVEQYF
TGCGCCAGCAGCGGACAGGGGGCAATCGTCGAGCAGTACTTC
>TRBD1|TRBJ2-7|NA|TRBV19
CASSIRTGVFYEQYF
TGTGCCAGTAGTATCAGAACAGGGGTCTTCTACGAGCAGTACTTC
>TRBD2|TRBJ2-2|NA|TRBV7-6
CASSPPEGLAGAGAGELFF
TGTGCCAGCAGCCCCCCCGAGGGACTAGCGGGAGCGGGGGCCGGGGAGCTGTTTTTT
>NA|TRBJ1-2|NA|TRBV19
CASTQQDFYGYTF
TGTGCCAGTACCCAACAGGATTTCTATGGCTACACCTTC
>TRBD2|TRBJ2-4|NA|TRBV28
CASSLIPSGLAKNIQYF
TGTGCCAGCAGTTTAATTCCTAGCGGGCTAGCCAAAAACATTCAGTACTTC
>NA|TRBJ2-1|NA|TRBV29-1
CSVVRTENEQFF
TGCAGCGTTGTCCGGACTGAGAATGAGCAGTTCTTC
>NA|TRBJ1-2|NA|TRBV7-2
CASSLKGGRGYTF
TGTGCCAGCAGCTTAAAGGGGGGGAGAGGCTACACCTTC
>NA|TRBJ1-1|few|TRBV7-3
CASSLTGGVLNTEAFF
TGTGCCAGCAGCTTAACGGGAGGGGTGCTGAACACTGAAGCTTTCTTT
>TRBD1|TRBJ2-2|NA|TRBV7-2
CASGQGAVGELFF
TGTGCCAGCGGACAGGGGGCGGTCGGGGAGCTGTTTTTT
>NA|TRBJ1-3|NA|TRBV5-1
CASSLGTRGSGNTIYF
TGCGCCAGCAGCTTGGGTACGAGGGGGTCTGGAAACACCATATATTTT
>NA|TRBJ2-3|once|TRBV5-1
CASSLGTGRTDTDTQYF
TGCGCCAGCAGCTTGGGTACCGGCAGAACAGACACAGATACGCAGTATTTT
>TRBD1|TRBJ1-1|NA|TRBV10-3
CAIRGTGNTEAFF
TGTGCCATCAGGGGGACAGGGAACACTGAAGCTTTCTTT
>TRBD2|TRBJ2-3|once|TRBV9
CASSVGLAGDLSTDTQYF
TGTGCCAGCAGCGTAGGTCTAGCGGGGGACCTTAGCACAGATACGCAGTATTTT
>NA|TRBJ1-1|NA|TRBV27
CASSIWDKRHTEAFF
TGTGCCAGCAGTATATGGGACAAAAGACACACTGAAGCTTTCTTT
>NA|TRBJ2-2|NA|TRBV27
CASSLQITGELFF
TGTGCCAGCAGTCTCCAGATCACCGGGGAGCTGTTTTTT
>TRBD1|TRBJ2-2|NA|TRBV29-1
CSVEGTGRTGELFF
TGCAGCGTTGAGGGGACAGGGCGGACCGGGGAGCTGTTTTTT
>NA|TRBJ1-1|NA|TRBV5-5
CASRRSGTEAFF
TGTGCCAGCAGGCGTAGTGGCACTGAAGCTTTCTTT
>NA|TRBJ1-2|NA|TRBV29-1
CSVDARGANYGYTF
TGCAGCGTTGATGCCAGGGGAGCTAACTATGGCTACACCTTC
>TRBD1|TRBJ2-7|NA|TRBV19
CASSTGTAFYEQYF
TGTGCCAGTAGTACCGGGACAGCCTTCTACGAGCAGTACTTC
>NA|TRBJ1-5|NA|TRBV4-1
CASSQAGLGQPQHF
TGCGCCAGCAGCCAAGCAGGGCTAGGTCAGCCCCAGCATTTT
>TRBD2|TRBJ2-1|NA|TRBV30
CAWSVQWGGNEQFF
TGTGCCTGGAGTGTGCAATGGGGGGGGAATGAGCAGTTCTTC
>NA|TRBJ2-5|NA|TRBV9
CASSPGDDQETQYF
TGTGCCAGCAGCCCGGGGGACGACCAAGAGACCCAGTACTTC
>TRBD1|TRBJ1-2|NA|TRBV28
CASSLLNPGTGLRGYTF
TGTGCCAGCAGTTTATTGAACCCCGGGACAGGGTTGCGGGGCTACACCTTC
>TRBD1|TRBJ1-5|NA|TRBV10-2
CASSEVGGGNQPQHF
TGCGCCAGCAGTGAGGTAGGGGGCGGCAATCAGCCCCAGCATTTT
>TRBD2|TRBJ2-7|once|TRBV4-2
CASSPGLAVYEQYF
TGTGCCAGCAGCCCGGGACTAGCGGTCTACGAGCAGTACTTC
>NA|TRBJ1-1|NA|TRBV6-5
CASTPRGTNTEAFF
TGTGCCAGCACCCCACGAGGGACTAACACTGAAGCTTTCTTT
>NA|TRBJ2-1|NA|TRBV29-1
CSVDRFGEQFF
TGCAGCGTTGACCGATTCGGTGAGCAGTTCTTC
>NA|TRBJ1-1|NA|TRBV7-3
CASSVSGTGTEAFF
TGTGCCAGCAGCGTTTCAGGAACTGGCACTGAAGCTTTCTTT
>TRBD2|TRBJ2-7|NA|TRBV5-1
CASSTLTSGSYEQYF
TGCGCCAGCAGCACCCTGACTAGCGGCTCCTACGAGCAGTACTTC
>TRBD1|TRBJ2-1|NA|TRBV9
CASSEGQGPYNEQFF
TGTGCCAGCAGCGAGGGACAGGGCCCTTACAATGAGCAGTTCTTC
>TRBD1|TRBJ1-2|NA|TRBV6-5
CASSYLDRGDYGYTF
TGTGCCAGCAGTTACTTGGACAGGGGTGACTATGGCTACACCTTC
>TRBD2|TRBJ2-4|NA|TRBV2
CASRGGVEGARSKNIQYF
TGTGCCAGCCGCGGGGGGGTCGAGGGGGCGCGTTCCAAAAACATTCAGTACTTC
>NA|TRBJ2-4|NA|TRBV2
CASSHWGDAKNIQYF
TGTGCCAGCAGCCATTGGGGGGATGCCAAAAACATTCAGTACTTC
>NA|TRBJ1-5|NA|TRBV28
CASSWGTGDGQPQHF
TGTGCCAGCAGTTGGGGTACGGGAGACGGTCAGCCCCAGCATTTT